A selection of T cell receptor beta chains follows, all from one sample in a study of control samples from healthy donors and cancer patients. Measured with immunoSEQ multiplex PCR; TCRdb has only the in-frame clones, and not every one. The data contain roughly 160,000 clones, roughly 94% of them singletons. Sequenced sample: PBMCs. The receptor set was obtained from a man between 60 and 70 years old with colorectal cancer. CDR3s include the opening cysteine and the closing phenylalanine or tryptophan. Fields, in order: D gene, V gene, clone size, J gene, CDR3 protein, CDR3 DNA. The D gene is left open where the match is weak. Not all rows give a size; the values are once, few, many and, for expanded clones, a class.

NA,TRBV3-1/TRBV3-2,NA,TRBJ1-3,CASSRGGVVSGNTIYF,TGTGCCAGCAGCCGGGGAGGGGTCGTCTCTGGAAACACCATATATTTT
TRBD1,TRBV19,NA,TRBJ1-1,CASSIGGQGPNTEAFF,TGTGCCAGTAGTATAGGGGGACAGGGCCCCAACACTGAAGCTTTCTTT
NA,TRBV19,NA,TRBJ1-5,CASGGFGNQPQHF,TGTGCCAGCGGGGGGTTCGGCAATCAGCCCCAGCATTTT
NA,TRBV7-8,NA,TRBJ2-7,CASSLKSSYEQYF,TGTGCCAGCAGCCTCAAGAGCTCCTACGAGCAGTACTTC
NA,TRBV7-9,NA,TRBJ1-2,CASSLAKQGGGYTF,TGTGCCAGCAGCTTAGCCAAACAGGGAGGTGGCTACACCTTC
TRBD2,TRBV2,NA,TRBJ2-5,CASTKLAGGDRTQYF,TGTGCCAGCACCAAACTAGCGGGGGGGGATCGGACCCAGTACTTC
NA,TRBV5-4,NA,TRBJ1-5,CASSTDSGPQHF,TGTGCCAGCAGCACGGACAGCGGGCCCCAGCATTTT
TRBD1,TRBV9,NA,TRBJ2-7,CASSTGPGTGARSGGEQYF,TGTGCCAGCAGCACTGGTCCCGGGACAGGGGCCCGCTCTGGGGGCGAGCAGTACTTC
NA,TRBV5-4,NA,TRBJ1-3,CASSDGRSSGNTIYF,TGTGCCAGCAGCGACGGACGGAGCTCTGGAAACACCATATATTTT
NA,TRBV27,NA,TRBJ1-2,CASSLSNSHNYGYTF,TGTGCCAGCAGTTTATCGAACAGCCATAACTATGGCTACACCTTC
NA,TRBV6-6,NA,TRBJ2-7,CASSSSVYEQYF,TGTGCCAGCAGTTCTAGCGTCTACGAGCAGTACTTC
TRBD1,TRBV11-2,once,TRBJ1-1,CASSTGQGVTEAFF,TGTGCCAGCAGCACAGGACAGGGGGTCACTGAAGCTTTCTTT
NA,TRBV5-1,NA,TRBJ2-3,CASSLAGASTDTQYF,TGCGCCAGCAGCTTAGCCGGGGCTTCCACAGATACGCAGTATTTT
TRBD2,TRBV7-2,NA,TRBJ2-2,CASSFGLAGGPGTGELFF,TGTGCCAGCAGCTTCGGACTAGCGGGGGGGCCGGGCACCGGGGAGCTGTTTTTT
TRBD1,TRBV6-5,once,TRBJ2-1,CASSYFRGLESEQFF,TGTGCCAGCAGTTACTTCAGGGGGCTCGAGAGTGAGCAGTTCTTC
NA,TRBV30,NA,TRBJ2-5,CAWSQAGAAQETQYF,TGTGCCTGGAGCCAGGCTGGGGCAGCTCAAGAGACCCAGTACTTC
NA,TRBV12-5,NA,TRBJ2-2,CASGLNEGAGELFF,TGTGCTAGTGGTTTGAACGAGGGTGCCGGGGAGCTGTTTTTT
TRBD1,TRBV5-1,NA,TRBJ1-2,CASSSLRKVDRGQGYTF,TGCGCCAGCAGCTCTCTACGTAAGGTGGACAGGGGGCAGGGCTACACCTTC
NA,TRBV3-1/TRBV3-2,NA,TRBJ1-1,CASSQGWVNTEAFF,TGTGCCAGCAGCCAAGGGTGGGTGAACACTGAAGCTTTCTTT
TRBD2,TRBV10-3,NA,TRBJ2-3,CAISESPDVGLALDTQYF,TGTGCCATCAGTGAGTCCCCCGATGTTGGACTAGCCCTGGATACGCAGTATTTT
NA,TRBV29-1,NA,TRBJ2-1,CSVRGAGGSPSYNEQFF,TGCAGCGTGAGGGGGGCTGGGGGCAGCCCCTCCTACAATGAGCAGTTCTTC
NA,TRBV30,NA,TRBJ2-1,CAWSARSDNEQFF,TGTGCCTGGAGTGCTAGATCGGACAATGAGCAGTTCTTC
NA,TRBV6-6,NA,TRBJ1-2,CASSYAQGLGYGYTF,TGTGCCAGCAGTTACGCCCAGGGGCTGGGCTATGGCTACACCTTC
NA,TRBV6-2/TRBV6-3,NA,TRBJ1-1,CASSYPTGGSYTEAFF,TGTGCCAGCAGTTACCCCACAGGAGGTTCGTACACTGAAGCTTTCTTT
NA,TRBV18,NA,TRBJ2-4,CASSPTGTKNIQYF,TGTGCCAGCTCACCGACGGGCACCAAAAACATTCAGTACTTC
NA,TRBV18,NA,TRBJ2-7,CASSPVSSYEQYF,TGTGCCAGCTCACCGGTATCCAGCTACGAGCAGTACTTC
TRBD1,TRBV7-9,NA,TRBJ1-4,CASSPPGGYGEKLFF,TGTGCCAGCAGTCCCCCAGGGGGCTATGGTGAAAAACTGTTTTTT
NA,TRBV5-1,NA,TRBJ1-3,CASGNSNTIYF,TGCGCCAGCGGTAATAGCAACACCATATATTTT
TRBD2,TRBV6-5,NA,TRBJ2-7,CASTRLAGGSYEQYF,TGTGCCAGCACCCGACTAGCGGGGGGGTCCTACGAGCAGTACTTC
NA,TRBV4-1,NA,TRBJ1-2,CASSQGAQGGYGYTF,TGCGCCAGCAGCCAAGGGGCCCAAGGGGGCTATGGCTACACCTTC
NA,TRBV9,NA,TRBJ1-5,CASNLAGDPHQPQHF,TGTGCCAGCAACTTGGCGGGGGACCCCCATCAGCCCCAGCATTTT
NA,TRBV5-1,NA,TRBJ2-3,CASRTKAGDTQYF,TGCGCCAGCAGAACTAAAGCCGGAGATACGCAGTATTTT
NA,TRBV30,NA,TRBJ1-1,CAWSRRPLPPLNTEAFF,TGTGCCTGGAGCCGAAGACCACTTCCCCCACTGAACACTGAAGCTTTCTTT
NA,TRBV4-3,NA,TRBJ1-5,CASSQDTLSNQPQHF,TGCGCCAGCAGCCAAGACACATTAAGCAATCAGCCCCAGCATTTT
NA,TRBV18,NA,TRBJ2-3,CASSSQALLNTDTQYF,TGTGCCAGCTCCTCACAGGCCCTCCTAAACACAGATACGCAGTATTTT
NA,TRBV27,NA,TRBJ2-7,CASSPLGGAYEQYF,TGTGCCAGCAGCCCCTTGGGGGGGGCATACGAGCAGTACTTC
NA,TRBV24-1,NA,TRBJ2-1,CATSGGATYEQFF,TGTGCCACCAGTGGGGGGGCGACTTATGAGCAGTTCTTC
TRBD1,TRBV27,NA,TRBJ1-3,CASSPGTGGNTIYF,TGTGCCAGCAGTCCAGGGACAGGGGGTAACACCATATATTTT
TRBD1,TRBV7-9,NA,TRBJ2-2,CASRRQGVGVAGELFF,TGTGCCAGCAGGAGACAGGGAGTAGGAGTGGCCGGGGAGCTGTTTTTT
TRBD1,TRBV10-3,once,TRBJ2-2,CAIRPGQGAQGELFF,TGTGCCATCAGGCCGGGACAGGGGGCGCAGGGGGAGCTGTTTTTT
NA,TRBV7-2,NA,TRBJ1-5,CASSLESGGNQPQHF,TGTGCCAGCAGCTTAGAGTCCGGGGGCAATCAGCCCCAGCATTTT
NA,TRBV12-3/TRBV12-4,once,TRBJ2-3,CASSFLTDTQYF,TGTGCCAGCAGCTTCCTCACAGATACGCAGTATTTT
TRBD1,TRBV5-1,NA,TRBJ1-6,CASSFEQTGGNSPLHF,TGCGCCAGCAGCTTTGAGCAGACAGGGGGTAATTCACCCCTCCACTTT
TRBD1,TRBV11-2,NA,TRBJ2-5,CASSLQGAQETQYF,TGTGCCAGCAGCTTGCAGGGGGCCCAAGAGACCCAGTACTTC
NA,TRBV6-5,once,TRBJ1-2,CASRTQVDGYTF,TGTGCCAGCCGGACGCAAGTAGATGGCTACACCTTC
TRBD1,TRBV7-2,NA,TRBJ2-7,CASSLTGGRLYEQYF,TGTGCCAGCAGCCTTACAGGGGGCAGGCTCTACGAGCAGTACTTC
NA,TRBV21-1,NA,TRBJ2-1,CASSPRARLPHEQFF,TGTGCCAGCAGCCCTAGGGCCAGGCTCCCCCATGAGCAGTTCTTC
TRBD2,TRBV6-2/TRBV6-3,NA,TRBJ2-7,CASSFSGGPSYEQYF,TGTGCCAGCAGTTTTAGCGGGGGCCCCTCCTACGAGCAGTACTTC
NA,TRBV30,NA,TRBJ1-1,CAWSVTLLNTEAFF,TGTGCCTGGAGTGTAACCCTCTTGAACACTGAAGCTTTCTTT
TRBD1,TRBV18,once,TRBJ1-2,CGGRGHGYTF,TGTGGGGGCAGGGGGCATGGCTACACCTTC
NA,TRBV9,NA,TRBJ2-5,CASSVAGLGAETQYF,TGTGCCAGCAGCGTAGCGGGTTTGGGGGCCGAGACCCAGTACTTC
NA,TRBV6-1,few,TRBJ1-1,CASSDPGRNTEAFF,TGTGCCAGCAGTGACCCCGGGAGAAACACTGAAGCTTTCTTT
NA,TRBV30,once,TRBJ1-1,CAWSVSENTEAFF,TGTGCCTGGAGTGTATCGGAGAACACTGAAGCTTTCTTT
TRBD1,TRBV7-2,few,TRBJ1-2,CASSRTGGYNYGYTF,TGTGCCAGCAGCAGGACAGGGGGCTATAACTATGGCTACACCTTC
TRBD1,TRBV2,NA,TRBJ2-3,CASIKGANTDTQYF,TGTGCCAGCATCAAGGGGGCAAACACAGATACGCAGTATTTT
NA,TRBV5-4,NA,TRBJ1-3,CASSREGGQRSGNTIYF,TGTGCCAGCAGCCGGGAGGGGGGGCAACGGTCTGGAAACACCATATATTTT
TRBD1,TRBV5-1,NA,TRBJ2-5,CASSYATGAETQYF,TGCGCCAGCAGCTACGCGACAGGGGCTGAGACCCAGTACTTC